These 7 T cell receptor beta chains were sequenced from one sample in a study of cytomegalovirus exposure and HLA in healthy donors. The data were produced by immunoSEQ multiplex PCR, yet TCRdb's version contains in-frame clones alone and is incomplete. The sample carries approximately 160,000 clones, more than 70% recorded once. The sequenced sample consisted of PBMCs. These receptors all come from a man aged 30 to 39 in good health and CMV-seropositive.

This clone was counted a few times. The rearrangement joins TRBV30 to TRBJ1-1, with D hard to call. The CDR3 covers 12 residues. Germline V lookup: CDR1 GTSNPN, CDR2 SVGIG (reference sequence). The germline V and J ends were trimmed by 1 base and 1 base, with 4 bases remaining between them. The CDR3 nucleotides read TGTGCCTGGAGTGACGGGAACACTGAAGCTTTCTTT. Protein product: CAWSDGNTEAFF. Combining the CDR3 with reference TRBV30 and TRBJ1-1 gives the whole variable domain SQTIHQWPATLVQPVGSPLSLECTVEGTSNPNLYWYRQAAGRGLQLLFYSVGIGQISSEVPQNLSASRPQDRQFILSSKKLLLSDSGFYLCAWSDGNTEAFFGQGTRLTVV.

This sequence joins TRBV7-9 and TRBJ1-4, with D perhaps TRBD1 (6 bases). Germline loops: CDR1 SEHNR, CDR2 FQNEAQ (reference sequence). V was cut by 1 base and J by 7 bases, with 10 bases left in between. The CDR3 runs to 14 residues. CDR3 region: CASSLVAGAEKLFF. The CDR3 nucleotides are TGTGCCAGCAGCTTAGTGGCAGGGGCTGAAAAACTGTTTTTT. Variable domain in full (rest from reference TRBV7-9 and TRBJ1-4): DTGVSQNPRHKITKRGQNVTFRCDPISEHNRLYWYRQTLGQGPEFLTYFQNEAQLEKSRLLSDRFSAERPKGSFSTLEIQRTEQGDSAMYLCASSLVAGAEKLFFGSGTQLSVL.

The genes are TRBV2 and TRBJ1-1, with 7 bases fitting TRBD1. V dropped 11 bases and J dropped 6; count of bases not matched to a gene: 6. Germline CDR1 is SNHLY and CDR2 is FYNNEI. The CDR3 sequence is 11 residues long. CDR3 bases: TGTGCCGGAGGGGGCACCTCTGAAGCTTTCTTT. Translated, it gives CAGGGTSEAFF.

The V call is TRBV9, the J call TRBJ2-3, with 10 bases aligning to TRBD1. CDR3 length: 16 residues. Germline V CDR1 and CDR2: SGDLS, YYNGEE. Unmatched junction bases numbered 4, after V lost 0 bases and J lost 3 bases. CDR3 nucleotides: TGTGCCAGCAGCGTAGCAAGACAGGGGGCAACAGATACGCAGTATTTT. This encodes CASSVARQGATDTQYF.

This chain joins TRBV7-3 and TRBJ2-5, with 9 bases that match TRBD1. The ends lost 3 bases at V and 5 bases at J; junction bases unmatched: 4. The CDR3 totals 14 residues. Germline V gene lookup returns CDR1 SGHTA and CDR2 FQGTGA. DNA for the CDR3: TGTGCCAGCAGCTTTACAGGGGGCCGGGAGACCCAGTACTTC. The encoded protein is CASSFTGGRETQYF.

The chain uses TRBV5-1 and TRBJ1-3, with 8 bases identical to TRBD1. V trimming: 4 bases; J trimming: 6 bases; junction bases outside the gene matches: 6. CDR1 and CDR2 from the germline V gene are SGHRS and YFSETQ. This CDR3 comprises 14 residues. CDR3 DNA sequence: TGCGCCAGCAGCAGTCAGGGGGCTGAAAACACCATATATTTT. Translating it yields CASSSQGAENTIYF.

The chain has TRBV15 and TRBJ1-2; D is perhaps TRBD1 (6 bases). This CDR3 has 16 residues. The V end lost 4 bases, the J end lost 1 base, and 16 bases lay between the germline ends. Germline CDR1 and CDR2: LNHNV and YYDKDF (reference sequence). CDR3 sequence: CATSNDRQAFNYGYTF. CDR3 coding DNA: TGTGCCACCAGCAACGACAGACAGGCTTTTAACTATGGCTACACCTTC.